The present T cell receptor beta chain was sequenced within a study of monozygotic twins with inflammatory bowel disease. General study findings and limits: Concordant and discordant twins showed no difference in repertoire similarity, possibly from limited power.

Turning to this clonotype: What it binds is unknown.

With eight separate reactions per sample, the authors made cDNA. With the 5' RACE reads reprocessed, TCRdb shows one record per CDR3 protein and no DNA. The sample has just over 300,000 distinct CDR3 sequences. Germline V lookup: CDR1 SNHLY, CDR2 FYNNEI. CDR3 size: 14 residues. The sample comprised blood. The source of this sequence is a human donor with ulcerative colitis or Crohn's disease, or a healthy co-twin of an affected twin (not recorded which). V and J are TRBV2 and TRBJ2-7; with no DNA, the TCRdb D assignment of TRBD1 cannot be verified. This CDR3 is CATQRDQGAYEQYF.